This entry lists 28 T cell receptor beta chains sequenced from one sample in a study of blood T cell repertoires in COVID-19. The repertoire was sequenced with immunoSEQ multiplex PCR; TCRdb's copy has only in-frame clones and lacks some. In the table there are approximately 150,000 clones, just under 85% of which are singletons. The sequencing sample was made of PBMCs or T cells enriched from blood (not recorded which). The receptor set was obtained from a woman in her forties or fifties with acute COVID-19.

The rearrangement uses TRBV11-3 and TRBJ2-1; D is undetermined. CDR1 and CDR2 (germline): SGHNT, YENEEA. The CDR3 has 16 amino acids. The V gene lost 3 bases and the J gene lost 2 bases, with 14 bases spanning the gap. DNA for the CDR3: TGTGCCAGCAGCTTTCTAGGTGTCGGTCCCTACAATGAGCAGTTCTTC. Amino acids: CASSFLGVGPYNEQFF.

CDR3 sequence (DNA): TGTGCCAGCAGTCAAAACAGGGGTCAGGACTCACCCCTCCACTTT. Translation: CASSQNRGQDSPLHF. V is TRBV6-5 and J is TRBJ1-6, with 7 nucleotides matching TRBD1. Germline assignment: CDR1 MNHEY and CDR2 SVGAGI. The ends lost 5 bases at V and 10 bases at J; junction bases unmatched: 11. The CDR3 has 15 amino acids.

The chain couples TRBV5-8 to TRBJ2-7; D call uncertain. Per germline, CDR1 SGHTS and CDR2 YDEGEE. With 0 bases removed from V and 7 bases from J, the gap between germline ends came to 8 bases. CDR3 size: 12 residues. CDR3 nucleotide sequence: TGTGCCAGCAGCTTGGTATCCGGGGAGCAGTACTTC. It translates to CASSLVSGEQYF.

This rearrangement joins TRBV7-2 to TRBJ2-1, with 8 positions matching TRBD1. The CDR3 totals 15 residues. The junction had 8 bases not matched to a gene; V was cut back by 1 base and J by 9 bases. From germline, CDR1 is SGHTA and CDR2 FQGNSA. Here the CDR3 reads CASSLDRGLASEQFF. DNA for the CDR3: TGTGCCAGCAGCTTAGACAGGGGGTTGGCGAGTGAGCAGTTCTTC.

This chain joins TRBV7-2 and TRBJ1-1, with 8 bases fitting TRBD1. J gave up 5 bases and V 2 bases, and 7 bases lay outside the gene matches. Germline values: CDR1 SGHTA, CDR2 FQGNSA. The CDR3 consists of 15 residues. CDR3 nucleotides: TGTGCCAGCAGCTTAACAGGGGGAGTAGGAACTGAAGCTTTCTTT. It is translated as CASSLTGGVGTEAFF.

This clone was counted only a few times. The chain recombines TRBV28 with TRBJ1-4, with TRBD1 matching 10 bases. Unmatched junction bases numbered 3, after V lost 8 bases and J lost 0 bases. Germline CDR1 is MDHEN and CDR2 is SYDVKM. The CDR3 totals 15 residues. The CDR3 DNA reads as TGTGCCAGCGGACAGGGGGTTGCAACTAATGAAAAACTGTTTTTT. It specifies CASGQGVATNEKLFF.

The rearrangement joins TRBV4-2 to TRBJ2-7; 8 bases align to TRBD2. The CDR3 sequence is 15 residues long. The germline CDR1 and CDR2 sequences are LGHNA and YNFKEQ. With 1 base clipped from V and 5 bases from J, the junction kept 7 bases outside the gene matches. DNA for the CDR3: TGTGCCAGCAGCCAAGGAGCGGGAGACTTGGACGAGCAGTACTTC. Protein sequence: CASSQGAGDLDEQYF.

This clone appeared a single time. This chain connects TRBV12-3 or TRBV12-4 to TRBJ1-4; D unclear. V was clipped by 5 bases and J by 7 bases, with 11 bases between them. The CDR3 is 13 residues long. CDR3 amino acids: CASSPKQSEKLFF. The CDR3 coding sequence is TGTGCCAGCAGTCCGAAACAGAGTGAAAAACTGTTTTTT.

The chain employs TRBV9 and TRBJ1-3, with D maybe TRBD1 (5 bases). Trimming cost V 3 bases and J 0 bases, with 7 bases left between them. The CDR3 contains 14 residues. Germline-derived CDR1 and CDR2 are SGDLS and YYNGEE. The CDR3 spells CASSATVSGNTIYF. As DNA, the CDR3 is TGTGCCAGCAGCGCGACAGTCTCTGGAAACACCATATATTTT.

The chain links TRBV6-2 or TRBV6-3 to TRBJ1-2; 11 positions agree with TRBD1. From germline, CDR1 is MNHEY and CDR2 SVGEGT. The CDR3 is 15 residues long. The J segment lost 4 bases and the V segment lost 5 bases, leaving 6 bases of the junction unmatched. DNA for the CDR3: TGTGCCAGCAGTGCGGACAGGGGGCTAGGCTATGGCTACACCTTC. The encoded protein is CASSADRGLGYGYTF.

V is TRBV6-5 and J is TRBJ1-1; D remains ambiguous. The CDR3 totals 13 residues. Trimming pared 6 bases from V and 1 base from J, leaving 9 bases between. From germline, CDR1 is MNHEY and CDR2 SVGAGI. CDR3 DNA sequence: TGTGCCAGCAGGATGACAAAGAACACTGAAGCTTTCTTT. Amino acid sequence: CASRMTKNTEAFF.

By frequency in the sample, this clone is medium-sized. Written as DNA, the CDR3 is TGCGCCAGCAGCTTGGATACTAGCGGGACCAGCTCCTACGAGCAGTACTTC. Translating gives CASSLDTSGTSSYEQYF. V is TRBV5-1 and J is TRBJ2-7, with 10 positions matching TRBD2. The CDR3 sequence is 17 residues long. V dropped 0 bases and J dropped 0; count of bases not matched to a gene: 6. Germline V gives CDR1 SGHRS, CDR2 YFSETQ.

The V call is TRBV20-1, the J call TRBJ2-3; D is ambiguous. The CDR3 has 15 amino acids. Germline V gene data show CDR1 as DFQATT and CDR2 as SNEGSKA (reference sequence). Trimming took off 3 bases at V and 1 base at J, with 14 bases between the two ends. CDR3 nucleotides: TGCAGTGCTAGTGTCCGGCAGAGCGGCACAGATACGCAGTATTTT. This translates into CSASVRQSGTDTQYF.

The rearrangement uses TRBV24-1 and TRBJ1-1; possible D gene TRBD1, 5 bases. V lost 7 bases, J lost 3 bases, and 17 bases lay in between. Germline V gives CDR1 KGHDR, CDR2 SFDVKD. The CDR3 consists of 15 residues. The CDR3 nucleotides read TGTGCCACCAGGGTCATGGGGCCCTTGGACACTGAAGCTTTCTTT. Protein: CATRVMGPLDTEAFF.

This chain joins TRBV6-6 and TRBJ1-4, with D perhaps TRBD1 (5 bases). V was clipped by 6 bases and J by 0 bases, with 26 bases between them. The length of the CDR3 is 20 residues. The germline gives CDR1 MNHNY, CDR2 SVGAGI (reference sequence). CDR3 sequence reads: CASSRITGQGIGATNEKLFF. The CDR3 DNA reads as TGTGCCAGCAGCCGAATAACTGGTCAGGGAATAGGTGCAACTAATGAAAAACTGTTTTTT.

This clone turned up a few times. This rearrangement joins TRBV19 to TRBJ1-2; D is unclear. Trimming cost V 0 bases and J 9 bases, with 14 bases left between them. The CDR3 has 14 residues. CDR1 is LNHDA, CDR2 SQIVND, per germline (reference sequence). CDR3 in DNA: TGTGCCAGTAGTATAGATGAGTCGCGGGAGCGCTACACCTTC. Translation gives CASSIDESRERYTF.

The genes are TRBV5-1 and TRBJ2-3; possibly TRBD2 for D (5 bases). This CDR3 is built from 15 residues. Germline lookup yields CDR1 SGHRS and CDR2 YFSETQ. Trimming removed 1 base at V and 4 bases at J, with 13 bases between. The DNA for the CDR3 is TGCGCCAGCAGCTTGCACGGGAAGGTGGCAGATACGCAGTATTTT. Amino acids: CASSLHGKVADTQYF. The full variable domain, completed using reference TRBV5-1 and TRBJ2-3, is KAGVTQTPRYLIKTRGQQVTLSCSPISGHRSVSWYQQTPGQGLQFLFEYFSETQRNKGNFPGRFSGRQFSNSRSEMNVSTLELGDSALYLCASSLHGKVADTQYFGPGTRLTVL.

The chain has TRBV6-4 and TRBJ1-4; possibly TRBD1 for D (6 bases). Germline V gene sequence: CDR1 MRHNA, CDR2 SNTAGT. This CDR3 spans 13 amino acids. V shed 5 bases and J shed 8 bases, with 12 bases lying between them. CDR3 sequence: CASSRTEKEKLFF. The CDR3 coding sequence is TGTGCCAGCAGTCGGACAGAGAAAGAAAAACTGTTTTTT.

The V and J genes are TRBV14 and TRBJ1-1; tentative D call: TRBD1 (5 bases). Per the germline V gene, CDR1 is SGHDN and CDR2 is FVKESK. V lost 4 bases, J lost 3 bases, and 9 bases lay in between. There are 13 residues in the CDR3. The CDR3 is CASSLQGDTEAFF. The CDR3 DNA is TGTGCCAGCAGCCTCCAGGGCGACACTGAAGCTTTCTTT.

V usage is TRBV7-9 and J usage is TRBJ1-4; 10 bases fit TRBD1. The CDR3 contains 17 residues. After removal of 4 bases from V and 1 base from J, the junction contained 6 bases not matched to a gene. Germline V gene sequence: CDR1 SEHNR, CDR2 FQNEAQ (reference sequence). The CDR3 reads CASSSDRGLVTNEKLFF. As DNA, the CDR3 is TGTGCCAGCAGCTCCGACAGGGGGCTGGTAACTAATGAAAAACTGTTTTTT.

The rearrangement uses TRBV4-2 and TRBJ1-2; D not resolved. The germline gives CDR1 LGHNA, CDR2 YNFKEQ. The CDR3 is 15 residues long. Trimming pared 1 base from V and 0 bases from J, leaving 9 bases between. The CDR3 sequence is CASSQGAGTNYGYTF. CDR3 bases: TGTGCCAGCAGCCAAGGAGCAGGAACTAACTATGGCTACACCTTC.

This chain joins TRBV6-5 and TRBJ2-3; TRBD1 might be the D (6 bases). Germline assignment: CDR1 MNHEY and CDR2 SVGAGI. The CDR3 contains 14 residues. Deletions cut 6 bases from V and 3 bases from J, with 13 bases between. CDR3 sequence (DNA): TGTGCCAGCAGCTCAGGGGACGCTACAGATACGCAGTATTTT. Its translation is CASSSGDATDTQYF.

As DNA, the CDR3 is TGTGCCAGTAGTAGTAGACAGGAGTTCTTGGGCTACACCTTC. Encoded protein: CASSSRQEFLGYTF. J is TRBJ1-2 and V is TRBV19; a possible D gene is TRBD1 (6 bases). This CDR3 contains 14 residues. Between the trimmed V and J ends, which lost 4 bases and 8 bases, there was a span of 17 bases. Per the germline V gene, CDR1 is LNHDA and CDR2 is SQIVND (reference sequence). Filled out from reference TRBV19 and TRBJ1-2, the complete variable domain reads DGGITQSPKYLFRKEGQNVTLSCEQNLNHDAMYWYRQDPGQGLRLIYYSQIVNDFQKGDIAEGYSVSREKKESFPLTVTSAQKNPTAFYLCASSSRQEFLGYTFGSGTRLTVV.

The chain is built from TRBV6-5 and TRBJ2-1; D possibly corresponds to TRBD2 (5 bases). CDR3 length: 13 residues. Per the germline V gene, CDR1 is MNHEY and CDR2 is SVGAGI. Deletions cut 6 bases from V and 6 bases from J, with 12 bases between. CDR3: CASRVRDLNEQFF. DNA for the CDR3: TGTGCCAGCAGGGTACGGGATCTCAATGAGCAGTTCTTC.

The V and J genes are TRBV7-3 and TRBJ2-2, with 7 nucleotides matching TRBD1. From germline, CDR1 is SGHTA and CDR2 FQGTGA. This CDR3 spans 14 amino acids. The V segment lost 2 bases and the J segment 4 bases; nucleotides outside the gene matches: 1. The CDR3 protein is CASSLDRVTGELFF. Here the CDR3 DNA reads TGTGCCAGCAGCTTAGACAGGGTCACCGGGGAGCTGTTTTTT.

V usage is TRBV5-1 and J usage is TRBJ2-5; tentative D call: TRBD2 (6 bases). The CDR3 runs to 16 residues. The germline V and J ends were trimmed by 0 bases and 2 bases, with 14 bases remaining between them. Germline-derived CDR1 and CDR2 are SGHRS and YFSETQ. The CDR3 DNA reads TGCGCCAGCAGCTTGGCGGGGGAGGCACAACAAGAGACCCAGTACTTC. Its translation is CASSLAGEAQQETQYF.

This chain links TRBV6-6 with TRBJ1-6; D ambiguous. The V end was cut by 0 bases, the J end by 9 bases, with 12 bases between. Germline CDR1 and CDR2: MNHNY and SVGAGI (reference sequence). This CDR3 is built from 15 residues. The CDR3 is CASSYSSDGFSPLHF. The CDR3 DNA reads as TGTGCCAGCAGTTACTCGAGCGACGGATTTTCACCCCTCCACTTT.

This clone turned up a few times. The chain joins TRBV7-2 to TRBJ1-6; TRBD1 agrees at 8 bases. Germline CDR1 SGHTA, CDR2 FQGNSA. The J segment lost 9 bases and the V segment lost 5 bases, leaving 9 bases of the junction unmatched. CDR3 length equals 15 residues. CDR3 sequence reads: CASSLLQGVGSPLHF. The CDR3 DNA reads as TGTGCCAGCAGCCTCCTACAGGGGGTGGGTTCACCCCTCCACTTT. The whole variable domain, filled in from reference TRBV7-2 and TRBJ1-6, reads GAGVSQSPSNKVTEKGKDVELRCDPISGHTALYWYRQSLGQGLEFLIYFQGNSAPDKSGLPSDRFSAERTGGSVSTLTIQRTQQEDSAVYLCASSLLQGVGSPLHFGNGTRLTVT.